Described below is a single T cell receptor (beta chain) sequence and its context. Its specificity is unknown. This sample is part of a study of cytomegalovirus exposure and HLA in healthy donors. Study-level findings and limits: In an earlier analysis, productive rearrangement rates for most beta V segments clustered near 87% or 30%. In a later analysis, at a false discovery rate of 0.05, roughly 16,000 TCR beta sequences matched HLA alleles. The study labeled approximately 150 TCR beta chains cytomegalovirus-associated.

CDR3 length: 17 residues. CDR1 is SGHRS, CDR2 YFSETQ, per germline. Trimming cost V 0 bases and J 0 bases, with 15 bases left between them. This PCR relied on a set of 60 Vbeta primers and 13 Jbeta primers. Libraries were prepared by immunoSEQ multiplex PCR; TCRdb keeps only in-frame clonotypes and omits some of them. This table holds around 280,000 clones, roughly 90% found once. This TCR came from a woman between 18 and 30 years old in good health and CMV-seronegative. The material sequenced was PBMCs. This chain joins TRBV5-1 and TRBJ1-1, with TRBD1 as a possible D gene (6 bases). Here the CDR3 reads CASSLAPGVWMNTEAFF. Written as DNA, the CDR3 is TGCGCCAGCAGCTTGGCCCCAGGGGTGTGGATGAACACTGAAGCTTTCTTT. Full variable domain (outside the CDR3, taken from reference TRBV5-1 and TRBJ1-1): KAGVTQTPRYLIKTRGQQVTLSCSPISGHRSVSWYQQTPGQGLQFLFEYFSETQRNKGNFPGRFSGRQFSNSRSEMNVSTLELGDSALYLCASSLAPGVWMNTEAFFGQGTRLTVV.